This TCR beta chain is from a study of T cell responses to AZD1222 COVID-19 vaccine. Libraries were prepared by immunoSEQ multiplex PCR; TCRdb keeps only in-frame clonotypes and omits some of them. The sample lists 120,000 or so clones, 80% to 95% occurring once. CDR1 is KGHDR and CDR2 is SFDVKD in the germline V gene. V lost 0 bases, J lost 1 base, and 14 bases lay in between. The CDR3 spans 18 residues. Whole-study findings and limits: Baseline testing showed seropositivity in only 6 or 7 AZD1222 recipients. Spike-specific TCR breadth and depth both grew after two AZD1222 doses. Without day 14 samples, only post-peak T cell repertoires were studied. In the spike-specific TCR repertoire, nearly half reportedly target unmutated variant regions.

On this clone: Its antigen is unidentified.

The material sequenced was peripheral blood, taken 28 days after the second dose of the MenACWY control vaccine. This chain uses TRBV24-1 with TRBJ2-2, with D tentatively TRBD1 or TRBD2 (6 bases each). The clonotype comes from an adult who received the MenACWY meningococcal vaccine as a control. CDR3 sequence: CATSDLPGAEKNTGELFF. DNA of the CDR3: TGTGCCACCAGTGATTTGCCGGGGGCAGAGAAGAACACCGGGGAGCTGTTTTTT.